This entry lists 24 T cell receptor beta chains sequenced from one sample in a study of cytomegalovirus exposure and HLA in healthy donors. With 60 Vbeta and 13 Jbeta primers, the PCR was carried out. TCRdb's table, derived via immunoSEQ multiplex PCR, lists solely in-frame clones and lacks some. This table lists tens of thousands of clones. The material sequenced was PBMCs. The origin of the receptors is a man between 50 and 59 years old in good health and CMV-seropositive.

The genes are TRBV7-2 and TRBJ2-7, with D tentatively TRBD2 (6 bases). The length of the CDR3 is 14 residues. Trimming cost V 8 bases and J 2 bases, with 16 bases left between them. Germline assignment: CDR1 SGHTA and CDR2 FQGNSA. The CDR3 region has the DNA TGTGCCAGCCAACCAAGGAGGGAGGCCTACGAGCAGTACTTC. The encoded protein is CASQPRREAYEQYF.

The V call is TRBV7-9, the J call TRBJ2-7; 8 bases match TRBD1. The CDR3 totals 14 residues. The V segment lost 5 bases and the J segment 6 bases; nucleotides outside the gene matches: 9. The germline gives CDR1 SEHNR, CDR2 FQNEAQ (reference sequence). CDR3 residues: CASSPRTGIIEQYF. For the CDR3, the DNA is TGTGCCAGCAGCCCCCGGACAGGGATCATCGAGCAGTACTTC.

The rearrangement links TRBV2 to TRBJ2-3, with 8 bases matching TRBD2. The CDR3 has 15 amino acids. V trimming: 5 bases; J trimming: 8 bases; junction bases outside the gene matches: 12. CDR1 and CDR2 from the germline V gene are SNHLY and FYNNEI. In nucleotides, the CDR3 is TGTGCCAGCAGTTTGCGGGGGGCTCCGCAGGGTACGCAGTATTTT. Protein: CASSLRGAPQGTQYF.

The V gene is TRBV5-1, the J gene TRBJ2-1; weak D call: TRBD2 (5 bases). V lost 4 bases and J 6 bases, leaving 20 bases between the germline ends. The V gene's germline CDR1 is SGHRS and CDR2 YFSETQ. This CDR3 has 16 amino acids. The CDR3 reads CASSHSTGSSFNEQFF. CDR3 nucleotide sequence: TGCGCCAGCAGCCACTCGACGGGAAGCTCTTTCAATGAGCAGTTCTTC.

This chain links TRBV5-5 with TRBJ2-1; tentatively, D is TRBD1 (5 bases). V was shortened by 0 bases and J by 7 bases, with 17 bases between the two germline ends. The CDR3 totals 16 residues. Germline assignment: CDR1 SGHKS and CDR2 YYEKEE (reference sequence). This chain's CDR3 is CASSLAPTGYWNEQFF. The CDR3 DNA reads TGTGCCAGCAGCTTGGCCCCCACAGGCTATTGGAATGAGCAGTTCTTC.

The gene calls are TRBV19 and TRBJ2-7, with TRBD1 as a possible D gene (6 bases). V was clipped by 4 bases and J by 1 base, with 14 bases between them. This CDR3 is built from 15 residues. Germline CDR1 is LNHDA and CDR2 is SQIVND (reference sequence). The CDR3 DNA sequence: TGTGCCAGTAGTACGGACAGTGGGGGATCCTACGAGCAGTACTTC. Translating gives CASSTDSGGSYEQYF.

The chain combines TRBV18 with TRBJ2-5; 9 bases line up with TRBD2. This CDR3 spans 16 amino acids. V dropped 6 bases and J dropped 1; count of bases not matched to a gene: 9. Germline V lookup: CDR1 KGHSH, CDR2 LQKENI. The CDR3 loop is CASSRRLAGIQETQYF. CDR3 in DNA: TGTGCCAGCTCCCGACGGCTAGCGGGGATCCAAGAGACCCAGTACTTC.

The chain recombines TRBV6-5 with TRBJ2-7, with a tentative D call TRBD2 (7 bases). This CDR3 is 13 amino acids long. V shed 7 bases and J shed 1 base, with 11 bases lying between them. Looked up from germline, CDR1 is MNHEY and CDR2 is SVGAGI. This chain's CDR3 is CASTKGGSYEQYF. DNA of the CDR3: TGTGCCAGCACCAAGGGGGGGTCCTACGAGCAGTACTTC.

V gene TRBV28 combines with J gene TRBJ2-4; 8 bases map to TRBD1. The CDR3 extends over 15 amino acids. CDR1 and CDR2 from the germline V gene are MDHEN and SYDVKM. The V gene end was trimmed by 6 bases and the J gene end by 4 bases; junction bases not matched to a gene: 8. The CDR3 region is CASRTDRGNKNIQYF. Written as DNA, the CDR3 is TGTGCCAGCAGGACCGACAGGGGAAATAAAAACATTCAGTACTTC.

This chain links TRBV18 with TRBJ2-7, with 8 nucleotides matching TRBD2. The CDR3 has 15 amino acids. In germline, CDR1 is KGHSH, CDR2 LQKENI. The J segment lost 6 bases and the V segment lost 2 bases, leaving 9 bases of the junction unmatched. Written as DNA, the CDR3 is TGTGCCAGCTCACCATCCCGGGAGGGGGTGTCCGAGCAGTACTTC. It yields the protein CASSPSREGVSEQYF.

V and J are TRBV7-2 and TRBJ2-6; D remains ambiguous. The germline CDR1 and CDR2 sequences are SGHTA and FQGNSA. V shed 2 bases and J shed 2 bases, with 4 bases lying between them. The CDR3 totals 14 residues. The CDR3 reads CASSLSAGANVLTF. CDR3 DNA: TGTGCCAGCAGCTTATCAGCTGGGGCCAACGTCCTGACTTTC.

The J gene is TRBJ1-1, the V gene TRBV6-6, with D hard to call. This CDR3 is 12 amino acids long. Germline V gene sequence: CDR1 MNHNY, CDR2 SVGAGI (reference sequence). Trimming cost V 7 bases and J 8 bases, with 14 bases left between them. CDR3 sequence: CASTPSAAEAFF. CDR3 nucleotides: TGTGCCAGCACTCCTTCCGCGGCCGAAGCTTTCTTT.

The genes are TRBV6-5 and TRBJ1-5; D uncertain. CDR1 is MNHEY and CDR2 is SVGAGI in the germline V gene. The V gene lost 4 bases and the J gene lost 6 bases, with 10 bases spanning the gap. This CDR3 has 13 residues. In nucleotides, the CDR3 is TGTGCCAGCAGTTTCAAAACCAGTCAGCCCCAGCATTTT. This encodes CASSFKTSQPQHF.

The chain joins TRBV2 to TRBJ1-5, with D tentatively TRBD1 (6 bases). Germline V gene lookup returns CDR1 SNHLY and CDR2 FYNNEI. This CDR3 has 13 residues. The ends were cut back, 4 bases at V and 3 bases at J, with 7 bases in the middle. The DNA of the CDR3 is TGTGCCAGCAGTGGGGGACACAATCAGCCCCAGCATTTT. Translation: CASSGGHNQPQHF.

This chain connects TRBV5-1 to TRBJ2-7; TRBD1 agrees at 8 bases. Germline-derived CDR1 and CDR2 are SGHRS and YFSETQ. V lost 4 bases, J lost 5 bases, and 5 bases stayed unmatched. The CDR3 loop spans 13 amino acids. The DNA of the CDR3 is TGCGCCAGCAGCCCCAGGGGGCCAAACGAGCAGTACTTC. Its protein product is CASSPRGPNEQYF.

V and J are TRBV2 and TRBJ2-7; TRBD1 agrees at 9 bases. J lost 7 bases, V lost 7 bases, and 14 bases had no gene match. Germline CDR1 reads SNHLY; CDR2 reads FYNNEI. The CDR3 totals 15 residues. The CDR3, as DNA: TGTGCCAGCACGCTCCTTGGGACAGGGCCAAAAGAGCAGTACTTC. Encoded protein: CASTLLGTGPKEQYF.

The chain has TRBV6-5 and TRBJ2-2; a weak D match, TRBD1 (5 bases). V gave up 5 bases and J gave up 3 bases, with 13 bases separating them. Germline-derived CDR1 and CDR2 are MNHEY and SVGAGI. The CDR3 consists of 15 residues. CDR3 residues: CASSLQGVYTGELFF. DNA for the CDR3: TGTGCCAGCAGTCTACAAGGGGTATACACCGGGGAGCTGTTTTTT.

This chain uses TRBV7-2 with TRBJ2-3, with 8 bases matching TRBD1. Trimming at V came to 5 bases and at J to 4 bases, leaving 8 bases not matched to a gene. The germline V gene has CDR1 SGHTA and CDR2 FQGNSA. The CDR3 totals 15 residues. Written as DNA, the CDR3 is TGTGCCAGCAGCCCCGACAGGGGTTGGTCAGATACGCAGTATTTT. Its protein product is CASSPDRGWSDTQYF.

J is TRBJ1-6 and V is TRBV4-3; 7 positions match TRBD1. CDR1 is LGHNA and CDR2 is YSLEER in the germline V gene. V was clipped by 6 bases and J by 10 bases; unmatched bases: 9. CDR3 length: 14 residues. In DNA form, the CDR3 reads TGCGCCAGCAGTCTAGACAGGGTTGACTCACCCCTCCACTTT. This encodes CASSLDRVDSPLHF.

The V and J genes are TRBV27 and TRBJ2-7; 8 nucleotides line up with TRBD2. The CDR3 runs 15 residues. V lost 6 bases to trimming and J lost 1 base; unmatched junction nucleotides: 8. Per germline, CDR1 MNHEY and CDR2 SMNVEV (reference sequence). DNA of the CDR3: TGTGCCAGCAGCCAGACTAGCGCCCTTTCCTACGAGCAGTACTTC. Amino acid sequence: CASSQTSALSYEQYF.

V is TRBV20-1 and J is TRBJ1-3; D is ambiguous. V lost 6 bases, J lost 6 bases, and 9 bases lay in between. CDR1 and CDR2 from the germline V gene are DFQATT and SNEGSKA (reference sequence). The CDR3 covers 11 residues. CDR3: CSAHVANTIYF. CDR3 in DNA: TGCAGTGCCCATGTGGCAAACACCATATATTTT.

CDR3 coding DNA: TGTGCCACCAGCAGAGACCACAGCTATCAGCCCCAGCATTTT. This codes for CATSRDHSYQPQHF. This chain uses TRBV15 with TRBJ1-5; D uncertain. CDR1 is LNHNV, CDR2 YYDKDF, per germline (reference sequence). V lost 0 bases and J 5 bases, leaving 8 bases between the germline ends. The CDR3 runs to 14 residues.

This chain joins TRBV6-6 and TRBJ1-5; 7 positions agree with TRBD1. Unmatched junction bases numbered 3, after V lost 0 bases and J lost 7 bases. Germline CDR1 and CDR2: MNHNY and SVGAGI (reference sequence). This CDR3 contains 14 residues. CDR3 nucleotides: TGTGCCAGCAGTTACTCGTACAGGGGACAGCCCCAGCATTTT. Translating gives CASSYSYRGQPQHF.

V gene TRBV18 combines with J gene TRBJ2-7; possible D gene TRBD1, 6 bases. The CDR3 totals 17 residues. The germline V and J ends were trimmed by 4 bases and 2 bases, with 21 bases remaining between them. Germline V gene data show CDR1 as KGHSH and CDR2 as LQKENI. The CDR3 DNA reads as TGTGCCAGCTCACTAACTCCTAGAGGGGGTGTTACCTACGAGCAGTACTTC. Its protein product is CASSLTPRGGVTYEQYF.